The 10 T cell receptor beta chains in this list originate from one sample, sequenced in a study of T cell responses to AZD1222 COVID-19 vaccine. The table came from immunoSEQ multiplex PCR; TCRdb's copy has only in-frame clones and leaves some out. Seen here are some 180,000 clones, 70% to 90% observed once, and the top ten hold approximately 0.49%. Sequences were derived from peripheral blood, sampled on day 0 of AZD1222 vaccination. These receptors were obtained from an adult in good health.

The chain combines TRBV7-2 with TRBJ1-2; 7 nucleotides align to TRBD1. The CDR3 spans 14 residues. Germline trimming cut 5 bases from V and 4 bases from J; bases unmatched to any gene: 7. Germline V gene lookup returns CDR1 SGHTA and CDR2 FQGNSA. CDR3 protein: CASSPTGESYGYTF. In nucleotides, the CDR3 is TGTGCCAGCAGCCCTACAGGGGAGAGCTATGGCTACACCTTC.

The chain combines TRBV9 with TRBJ1-6; 9 nucleotides match TRBD1. V lost 0 bases, J lost 8 bases, and 3 bases stayed unmatched. CDR3 length equals 15 residues. The V gene's germline CDR1 is SGDLS and CDR2 YYNGEE. The CDR3 is CASSVVTGGDSPLHF. The CDR3 DNA reads as TGTGCCAGCAGCGTAGTGACAGGGGGAGATTCACCCCTCCACTTT. Together with reference TRBV9 and TRBJ1-6, the CDR3 gives the full variable domain: DSGVTQTPKHLITATGQRVTLRCSPRSGDLSVYWYQQSLDQGLQFLIQYYNGEERAKGNILERFSAQQFPDLHSELNLSSLELGDSALYFCASSVVTGGDSPLHFGNGTRLTVT.

The chain uses TRBV6-5 and TRBJ2-7; TRBD1 is a possible D gene (6 bases). V was shortened by 6 bases and J by 2 bases, with 11 bases between the two germline ends. This CDR3 has 13 residues. The germline gives CDR1 MNHEY, CDR2 SVGAGI. The CDR3 nucleotides are TGTGCCAGCAGGAGGGACATCACCTACGAGCAGTACTTC. Translating it yields CASRRDITYEQYF.

This chain uses TRBV6-5 with TRBJ2-7; D gene uncertain. Germline V gene data show CDR1 as MNHEY and CDR2 as SVGAGI. The V end was cut by 5 bases, the J end by 5 bases, with 7 bases between. The CDR3 length is 11 residues. CDR3 loop: CASSRSDEQYF. The CDR3 DNA reads as TGTGCCAGCAGTCGCAGTGACGAGCAGTACTTC.

The chain links TRBV4-1 to TRBJ1-1; D not resolved. V was shortened by 5 bases and J by 5 bases, with 15 bases between the two germline ends. CDR3 size: 14 residues. Germline lookup yields CDR1 MGHRA and CDR2 YSYEKL. CDR3 nucleotides: TGCGCCAGCAGCGGCCGCGAAAGGAGAACTGAAGCTTTCTTT. This sequence encodes CASSGRERRTEAFF.

The V gene is TRBV7-6, the J gene TRBJ2-7; 14 bases are shared with TRBD2. The CDR3 covers 17 residues. In germline, CDR1 is SGHVS, CDR2 FNYEAQ. V lost 6 bases, J lost 2 bases, and 9 bases stayed unmatched. The CDR3: CASSWGLAGEGAYEQYF. For the CDR3, the DNA is TGTGCCAGCAGTTGGGGACTAGCGGGGGAGGGGGCCTACGAGCAGTACTTC.

V usage is TRBV6-5 and J usage is TRBJ2-5; D is possibly TRBD2 (5 bases). Germline V CDR1 and CDR2: MNHEY, SVGAGI. The CDR3 is 13 residues long. The V and J ends lost 11 bases and 5 bases respectively, with 18 bases between them. In DNA form, the CDR3 reads TGTGCCTGTACCCCGGGCGGGCCCGAGACCCAGTACTTC. It codes for CACTPGGPETQYF.

This clone was seen more than once but under ten times. The rearrangement links TRBV7-2 to TRBJ1-2, with D unresolved. The CDR3 runs to 13 residues. Trimming stripped 4 bases from V and 2 bases from J, with 8 bases between. Per the germline V gene, CDR1 is SGHTA and CDR2 is FQGNSA. CDR3 region: CASSSDGNYGYTF. As DNA, the CDR3 is TGTGCCAGCAGCTCCGACGGAAACTATGGCTACACCTTC. Together with reference TRBV7-2 and TRBJ1-2, the CDR3 gives the full variable domain: GAGVSQSPSNKVTEKGKDVELRCDPISGHTALYWYRQSLGQGLEFLIYFQGNSAPDKSGLPSDRFSAERTGGSVSTLTIQRTQQEDSAVYLCASSSDGNYGYTFGSGTRLTVV.

This rearrangement joins TRBV6-2 or TRBV6-3 to TRBJ1-5; D possibly corresponds to TRBD1 (6 bases). Germline V gene lookup returns CDR1 MNHEY and CDR2 SVGEGT. Deletions cut 2 bases from V and 1 base from J, with 12 bases between. There are 16 residues in the CDR3. The CDR3 DNA follows: TGTGCCAGCAGTTACCTCGGGACAATCAGCAATCAGCCCCAGCATTTT. Translated: CASSYLGTISNQPQHF.

The J gene is TRBJ2-6, the V gene TRBV5-1, with D possibly being TRBD2 (7 bases). Trimming removed 3 bases from V and 0 bases from J, with 16 bases in between. This CDR3 is 18 amino acids long. Germline V gene lookup returns CDR1 SGHRS and CDR2 YFSETQ. CDR3 amino acids: CASSSGRGASSGANVLTF. CDR3 DNA: TGCGCCAGCAGCTCGGGGAGGGGGGCCAGCTCTGGGGCCAACGTCCTGACTTTC.